This T cell receptor (beta chain) was sequenced during a study of blood T cell repertoires in COVID-19. Study summary: PBMCs, B-cell-depleted T cells, or T cells provided the cDNA or gDNA that made up the material.

Individuals drawn from 24 US areas were roughly 18 to 95 years old. Participants had their cohort set by participant-reported clinical history. In the original analysis: The assay estimated nucleated cells by amplifying reference gene primers. Generated by immunoSEQ multiplex PCR, the TCRdb table keeps only in-frame clones and is missing some. The D gene and trimming were derived from the DNA, and the V and J assignments and clone size from that table. The sample carries some 410,000 clones, more than 75% recorded once. With 5 bases clipped from V and 2 bases from J, the junction kept 5 bases outside the gene matches. CDR1 is MNHEY, CDR2 SVGAGI, per germline. The CDR3 is 15 amino acids. This clone is a singleton in its sample.

The sample taken for sequencing was PBMCs or T cells enriched from blood (not recorded which). The receptor was isolated from a young woman with acute COVID-19. The rearrangement links TRBV6-5 to TRBJ2-3; the match to TRBD2 covers 9 bases. The CDR3 DNA reads TGTGCCAGCAGTCAAAGCGGGGGGTTCACAGATACGCAGTATTTT. It translates to CASSQSGGFTDTQYF.